This entry concerns a single T cell receptor beta chain. TCRdb's copy holds only in-frame clones and misses some; the assay was immunoSEQ multiplex PCR. Of fewer than 80,000 clones listed, nearly 90% are singletons. This sample was taken from a study of control samples from healthy donors and cancer patients. Germline-derived CDR1 and CDR2 are SGHRS and YFSETQ. The V and J ends lost 1 base and 4 bases respectively, with 8 bases between them. The CDR3 covers 14 residues. The sequence was obtained from a man aged 55 to 70 with colorectal cancer. The chain has TRBV5-1 and TRBJ2-2; D is unresolved. Sequenced: PBMCs. The CDR3 sequence: CASSLSVSTGELFF. In DNA form, the CDR3 reads TGCGCCAGCAGCTTGTCCGTGAGCACCGGGGAGCTGTTTTTT.